This T cell receptor (beta chain) comes out of a study of beta chain features in type 1 diabetes (dated by TCRdb to the late 2010s). Regarding the research as a whole: No differences in mean age, gender distribution, total cell number or subset yield were found between patients and healthy donors. Across all samples, fewer than 110,000,000 sorted cells were examined, and cell number per subset correlated strongly with RNA yield. In the study, TCRB repertoires of sorted circulating CD4+ T cell subsets from recently diagnosed type 1 diabetes patients were compared with those of matched healthy donors. Regulatory and stem cell-like memory subsets were isolated from only 8 patients and about 8 healthy donors, whereas naive and central memory subsets came from all 30 or so donors.

The cysteine opens and the phenylalanine closes a CDR3 of 14 amino acids. Kept here is only the CDR3 DNA, which spans 42 bases and is read in frame from base 1. Trimming at the junction amounts to 5 bases on V and 1 base on J, and the germline ends lie 10 bases apart. The germline V gene (reference sequence) yields SEHNR for CDR1 and FQNEAQ for CDR2. The entire isolated RNA was reverse transcribed using the High Capacity cDNA Reverse Transcription Kit, and thus expressed TCRB transcripts were sequenced. Naive, central memory and regulatory T cell samples underwent deep immunoSEQ sequencing, averaging about 3.57 million total reads per sample. Sorted cells were lysed in RLT buffer, and RNA was extracted using DNase-treated RNeasy Micro or Mini kits according to cell number. To prevent cross-contamination, every cell subset was processed on its own, while patient and healthy donor samples were processed together. The immunoSEQ multiplex PCR was used to amplify TCRB sequences from cDNA, yielding 87-bp fragments that span the CDR3 region. Sequencing of the amplicons was done on the Illumina HiSeq platform. The paper's data handling went like this. PCR bias was computationally corrected using synthetic template baselines, reads within Hamming distance 2 were collapsed, and singletons that could not be merged were discarded. Reads were aligned to IMGT to assign V, D and J genes, CDR3 length, and insertions or deletions at six rearrangement sites. Within each subset, clonotype counts were normalized to sorted cell number, and only after that were true diversity and Gini coefficients computed with the tcR R package. The overlap coefficient, calculated on TCRB nucleotide sequences, was used to quantify repertoire sharing. TCRdb provides this immuneACCESS table in a form limited to in-frame rearrangements. Some clones are lacking; in checked studies, under half of them reflect an unresolved V gene, and why the rest are absent is not known. The V and J calls and clone size were taken over from that table, and D and trimming were inferred from the DNA. The sample yields 250,000 to 400,000 clones; 12% to 15% were counted once. Roughly 7% of the sample is held by the ten biggest clonotypes.

Broad study findings and their caveats: Because the HLA sub-analyses included only small numbers of individuals, any influence of HLA type on TCRB rearrangement was left unresolved. Shorter templates might have been favored by PCR, but patient and control samples were amplified and corrected together, so both groups would have been affected equally by any skew. Naive, central memory and regulatory TCRB repertoires appeared to be more alike among patients than among healthy donors. Because cDNA was sequenced instead of genomic DNA, highly expressing activated cells could be over-represented, though the groups showed no difference in activation or CD3 levels. Type 1 diabetes patients showed a moderate but significant shortening of TCRB CDR3 length in all four CD4+ subsets. At VDJ recombination sites, patients with type 1 diabetes made fewer insertions and deleted more nucleotides, a pattern implying thymic rearrangement abnormalities.

Each donor gave one peripheral blood draw, averaging approximately 120 mL, which was collected into heparinised tubes. Naive, central memory, regulatory and stem cell-like memory CD4+ T cells were sorted on a BD FACSAria II using a panel including CD45RO, CCR7, CD25, CD127, CD95 and CD27. Purity was above 98% for every sorted population. PBMCs were isolated right away by Lymphoprep density gradient centrifugation and were stained directly, without culture. So that batch effects would be minimized, each experiment stained and sorted samples in pairs, pairing one healthy donor with one patient. This clone showed up just a few times. Its antigen is still unknown. Qualities for individual bases were not recorded, and no much larger clone is one base off.

Specimen: central memory CD4+ T cells from blood. The TCR sequence derives from a young man in good health. The sequence joins TRBV7-9 to TRBJ2-3, with no reliable assignment of the D segment. The CDR3 protein sequence reads: CASSSLVGTDTQYF. The nucleotide sequence is given as TGTGCCAGCAGCAGCCTGGTGGGCACAGATACGCAGTATTTT.